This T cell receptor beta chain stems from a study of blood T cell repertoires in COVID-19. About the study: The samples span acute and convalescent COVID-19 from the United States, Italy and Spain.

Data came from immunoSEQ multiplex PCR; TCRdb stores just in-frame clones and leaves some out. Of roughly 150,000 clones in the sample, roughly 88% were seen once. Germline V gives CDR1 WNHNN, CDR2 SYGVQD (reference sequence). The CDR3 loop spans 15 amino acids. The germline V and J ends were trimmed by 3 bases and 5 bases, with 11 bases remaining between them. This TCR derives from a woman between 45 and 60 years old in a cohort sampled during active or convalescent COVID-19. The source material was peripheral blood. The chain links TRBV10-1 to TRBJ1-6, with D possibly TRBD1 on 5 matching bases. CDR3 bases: TGCGCCAGCAGTGAAGGGACTTTGGATAATTCACCCCTCCACTTT. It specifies CASSEGTLDNSPLHF.